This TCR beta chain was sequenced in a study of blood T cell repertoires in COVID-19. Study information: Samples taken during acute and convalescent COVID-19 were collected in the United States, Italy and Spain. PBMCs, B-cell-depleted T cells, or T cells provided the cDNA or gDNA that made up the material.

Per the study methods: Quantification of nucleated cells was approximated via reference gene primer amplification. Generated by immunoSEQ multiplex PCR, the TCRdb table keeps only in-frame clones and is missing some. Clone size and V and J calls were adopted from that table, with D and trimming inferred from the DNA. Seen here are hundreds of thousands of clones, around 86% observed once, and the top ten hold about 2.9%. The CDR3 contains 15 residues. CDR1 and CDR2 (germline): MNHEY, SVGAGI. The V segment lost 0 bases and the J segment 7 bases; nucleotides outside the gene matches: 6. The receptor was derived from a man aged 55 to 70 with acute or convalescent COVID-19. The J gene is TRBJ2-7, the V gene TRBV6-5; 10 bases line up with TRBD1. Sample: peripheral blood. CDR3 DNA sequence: TGTGCCAGCAGTTACTCAAGGACAGGGGGTACGGAGCAGTACTTC. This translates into CASSYSRTGGTEQYF.